The 18 T cell receptor beta chains reported below all come from one sample, sequenced in a study of blood T cells in healthy people across ages. Through a sample-barcoded 5' primer and a J-beta primer mix, a second PCR was run for about 7 to 12 cycles. In TCRdb, the 5' RACE reads were re-called with MiXCR into one record per CDR3 protein. The profile shows some 690,000 distinct CDR3 sequences, 22% of them singletons. Sequenced sample: blood. Receptors were obtained from a man aged 65 to 79 in good health.

The chain has TRBV12-3 or TRBV12-4 and TRBJ1-4; 9 positions match TRBD1. The CDR3 runs to 13 residues. After removal of 6 bases from V and 8 bases from J, the junction contained 4 bases not matched to a gene. The CDR3 DNA follows: TGTGCCAGCAGGGGGACAGGGTTGGAAAAACTGTTTTTT. This gives the protein CASRGTGLEKLFF.

This chain joins TRBV30 and TRBJ1-5; weak D call: TRBD1 (5 bases). Germline V gene lookup returns CDR1 GTSNPN and CDR2 SVGIG (reference sequence). CDR3 length equals 13 residues. Between the trimmed V and J ends, which lost 4 bases and 0 bases, there was a span of 7 bases. The CDR3 DNA reads TGTGCCTGGAACCAGGGTAGCAATCAGCCCCAGCATTTT. This encodes CAWNQGSNQPQHF. The whole variable domain, filled in from reference TRBV30 and TRBJ1-5, reads SQTIHQWPATLVQPVGSPLSLECTVEGTSNPNLYWYRQAAGRGLQLLFYSVGIGQISSEVPQNLSASRPQDRQFILSSKKLLLSDSGFYLCAWNQGSNQPQHFGDGTRLSIL.

J is TRBJ2-2 and V is TRBV28; D possibly corresponds to TRBD1 (6 bases). The V and J ends lost 11 bases and 4 bases respectively, with 14 bases between them. The CDR3 length is 13 residues. Germline-derived CDR1 and CDR2 are MDHEN and SYDVKM. The CDR3: CAGQKGFTGELFF. For the CDR3, the DNA is TGTGCCGGACAGAAGGGGTTCACCGGGGAGCTGTTTTTT.

Only a few counts were recorded for this clonotype. The chain carries TRBV29-1 and TRBJ2-3; no definite D call. Germline V CDR1 and CDR2: SQVTM, ANQGSEA. The V end was cut by 8 bases, the J end by 0 bases, with 15 bases between. This CDR3 has 14 residues. CDR3: CSYCGQASTDTQYF. The CDR3 DNA follows: TGCAGCTACTGTGGGCAGGCGAGCACAGATACGCAGTATTTT.

The chain employs TRBV20-1 and TRBJ1-5, with D perhaps matching TRBD1 (6 bases). Germline CDR1 is DFQATT and CDR2 is SNEGSKA (reference sequence). This CDR3 comprises 17 residues. The germline V and J ends were trimmed by 1 base and 1 base, with 17 bases remaining between them. DNA for the CDR3: TGCAGTGCTAGAGTTTTTCTCGCGGGGGCGAGCAATCAGCCCCAGCATTTT. Residues: CSARVFLAGASNQPQHF.

V and J are TRBV7-9 and TRBJ1-1, with TRBD1 matching 9 bases. V lost 4 bases to trimming and J lost 1 base; unmatched junction nucleotides: 4. The CDR3 runs 15 residues. In germline, CDR1 is SEHNR, CDR2 FQNEAQ (reference sequence). The CDR3 nucleotides read TGTGCCAGCAGCTCCTGGGACAGGGCGAACACTGAAGCTTTCTTT. This codes for CASSSWDRANTEAFF.

Comment on this clonotype: Germline is not matched at one junction end, which may reflect a read error. The chain recombines TRBV12-3 or TRBV12-4 with TRBJ2-3, with D tentatively TRBD2 (6 bases). This CDR3 spans 15 amino acids. The chain's CDR3 is CTSLFGGTSTDTQYF. As DNA, the CDR3 is TGTACCAGCTTGTTTGGGGGGACTAGCACAGATACGCAGTATTTT.

CDR3 sequence: CASSPSRGVSTYEQYF. The CDR3 DNA is TGTGCCAGCAGTCCCTCCAGGGGGGTAAGCACCTACGAGCAGTACTTC. V usage is TRBV28 and J usage is TRBJ2-7, with D tentatively TRBD1 (7 bases). CDR1 is MDHEN, CDR2 SYDVKM, per germline. The CDR3 spans 16 residues. The germline V and J ends were trimmed by 5 bases and 2 bases, with 19 bases remaining between them.

V usage is TRBV6-5 and J usage is TRBJ2-1, with D perhaps matching TRBD1 (5 bases). The V gene lost 0 bases and the J gene lost 2 bases, with 8 bases spanning the gap. The CDR3 totals 15 residues. Germline V gene data show CDR1 as MNHEY and CDR2 as SVGAGI. The CDR3 protein is CASSYSQVAYNEQFF. In DNA, the CDR3 is TGTGCCAGCAGTTACTCACAGGTCGCCTACAATGAGCAGTTCTTC.

Notes on this clonotype: Lacking the conserved final phenylalanine or tryptophan, this CDR3 likely reflects a read error. This chain joins TRBV11-3 and TRBJ2-2; TRBD2 might be the D (7 bases). Trimming removed 5 bases at V and 1 base at J, with 11 bases between. The CDR3 has 15 residues. Per the germline V gene, CDR1 is SGHNT and CDR2 is YENEEA. The CDR3 DNA follows: TGTGCCAGCAGCCCCGGGGGGCGGAACACCGGGGAGCTGTTTCTT. It is translated as CASSPGGRNTGELFL.

The CDR3 sequence: CSAPIAGGATYNEQFF. The CDR3 region has the DNA TGCAGTGCCCCTATAGCGGGGGGCGCAACCTACAATGAGCAGTTCTTC. The genes are TRBV20-1 and TRBJ2-5, with TRBD2 matching 10 bases. The DNA end lines up better with TRBJ2-1; the J call may be wrong. In germline, CDR1 is DFQATT, CDR2 SNEGSKA (reference sequence). This CDR3 is built from 16 residues.

This clonotype turned up a few times. V and J are TRBV20-1 and TRBJ2-5, with 11 bases fitting TRBD2. Germline-derived CDR1 and CDR2 are DFQATT and SNEGSKA (reference sequence). With 2 bases clipped from V and 13 bases from J, the junction kept 18 bases outside the gene matches. The CDR3 has 16 amino acids. The CDR3 protein is CSARNPSGGPAYERYF. DNA of the CDR3: TGCAGTGCTAGAAACCCTAGCGGGGGGCCAGCCTACGAGCGGTACTTC.

A few counts support this clonotype. In DNA form, the CDR3 reads TGTGCCAGCAGTGACTCGACTAGCGGGGATTACAATGAGCAGTTCTTC. Protein sequence: CASSDSTSGDYNEQFF. V gene TRBV6-4 combines with J gene TRBJ2-1; 11 bases are shared with TRBD2. The V and J ends lost 0 bases and 4 bases, in that order; junction bases with no gene match: 2. The CDR3 length is 16 residues. The germline CDR1 and CDR2 sequences are MRHNA and SNTAGT.

Ten or more counts support this clonotype. The chain employs TRBV7-2 and TRBJ2-1, with 8 bases identical to TRBD1. The CDR3 has 14 amino acids. The V gene end was trimmed by 4 bases and the J gene end by 1 base; junction bases not matched to a gene: 0. The germline CDR1 and CDR2 sequences are SGHTA and FQGNSA. The CDR3 coding sequence is TGTGCCAGCAGCTGGACAGGGTCCTACAATGAGCAGTTCTTC. Its protein product is CASSWTGSYNEQFF.

This clonotype was detected ten times or more. The genes are TRBV2 and TRBJ1-4; perhaps TRBD1 as D (5 bases). Germline values: CDR1 SNHLY, CDR2 FYNNEI. Trimming pared 6 bases from V and 8 bases from J, leaving 16 bases between. The CDR3 spans 14 residues. In DNA form, the CDR3 reads TGTGCCAGCAGGCCCCGGGACCTCCCCGAAAAACTGTTTTTT. Translating it yields CASRPRDLPEKLFF.

The chain has TRBV27 and TRBJ1-1, with 7 positions matching TRBD1. The trim removed 8 bases at V and 0 bases at J, leaving 6 bases unmatched. CDR1 MNHEY and CDR2 SMNVEV come from the germline V gene (reference sequence). CDR3 length: 14 amino acids. CDR3 protein: CASQTGSLNTEAFF. In nucleotides, the CDR3 is TGTGCCAGCCAGACAGGGTCATTGAACACTGAAGCTTTCTTT.

There are a few counts of this clonotype. This rearrangement joins TRBV24-1 to TRBJ2-7; 8 bases agree with TRBD1. CDR3 length: 16 amino acids. J lost 2 bases, V lost 3 bases, and 8 bases had no gene match. Germline V gene lookup returns CDR1 KGHDR and CDR2 SFDVKD. CDR3 DNA sequence: TGTGCCACCAGTGATCCGGGGACAGGTCCCCCCTACGAGCAGTACTTC. It codes for CATSDPGTGPPYEQYF.

The V call is TRBV7-9, the J call TRBJ2-1; 8 nucleotides agree with TRBD2. Germline V gene sequence: CDR1 SEHNR, CDR2 FQNEAQ (reference sequence). The CDR3 loop spans 16 amino acids. Trimming took 2 bases from V and 3 from J; bases not matched to a gene: 6. CDR3 in amino acids: CASSLTSGFLYNEQFF. CDR3 coding DNA: TGTGCCAGCAGCTTAACTAGCGGTTTCCTCTACAATGAGCAGTTCTTC.